These 25 T cell receptor beta chains originate from one sample sequenced in a study of T cells in tumors after PD-1 blockade. Profiling relied on immunoSEQ multiplex PCR, and the TCRdb table lists in-frame clones only, not all of them. The sample consists of about 20,000 clones, roughly 73% of them appearing once. Here the sequenced sample was PBMCs, taken before anti-PD-1 treatment. These receptors were collected from a human donor with basal cell carcinoma.

The chain has TRBV6-5 and TRBJ1-2; maybe TRBD1 (5 bases). Trimming shortened V by 6 bases and J by 4 bases, and 12 bases separated the two germline ends. The CDR3 spans 13 residues. The V gene's germline CDR1 is MNHEY and CDR2 SVGAGI. In DNA, the CDR3 is TGTGCCAGCAGCCTGGGGACGGCCTATGGCTACACCTTC. This gives the protein CASSLGTAYGYTF.

The chain recombines TRBV4-3 with TRBJ1-2; no clear D. V lost 4 bases, J lost 4 bases, and 25 bases lay in between. Germline V gene lookup returns CDR1 LGHNA and CDR2 YSLEER. The CDR3 extends over 18 amino acids. The CDR3 DNA follows: TGCGCCAGCAGCCCCTCCCTTGGGCGTTCACAGCTCCTCTATGGCTACACCTTC. This translates into CASSPSLGRSQLLYGYTF.

The chain carries TRBV6-1 and TRBJ1-5; D ambiguous. V shed 3 bases and J shed 5 bases, with 8 bases lying between them. Per the germline V gene, CDR1 is MNHNS and CDR2 is SASEGT. This CDR3 region has 13 residues. DNA for the CDR3: TGTGCCAGCAGTGACCGCTGGGATCAGCCCCAGCATTTT. Translation gives CASSDRWDQPQHF.

The chain recombines TRBV7-9 with TRBJ2-2; weak D call: TRBD1 (5 bases). The CDR3 covers 15 residues. The germline V gene encodes CDR1 SEHNR and CDR2 FQNEAQ (reference sequence). V was cut by 2 bases and J by 4 bases, with 11 bases left in between. The CDR3 DNA reads TGTGCCAGCAGCTTATCAGGACACCCCACCGGGGAGCTGTTTTTT. Its protein is CASSLSGHPTGELFF.

The V call is TRBV5-1, the J call TRBJ1-1; D might be TRBD1 (5 bases). The CDR3 totals 14 residues. The germline V gene encodes CDR1 SGHRS and CDR2 YFSETQ. V was trimmed by 2 bases and J by 7 bases, leaving 15 bases between them. CDR3 coding DNA: TGCGCCAGCAGCTTCTACGGGACGTCCGGTGAAGCTTTCTTT. Its protein product is CASSFYGTSGEAFF.

By share of the sample, this clone is medium-sized (0.01 to 0.1%). The rearrangement joins TRBV6-5 to TRBJ1-3; 8 bases map to TRBD1. There are 14 residues in the CDR3. Germline V gene lookup returns CDR1 MNHEY and CDR2 SVGAGI. Unmatched junction bases numbered 3, after V lost 5 bases and J lost 3 bases. The CDR3 coding sequence is TGTGCCAGCAGTCAGGGGGCTGGTGGAAACACCATATATTTT. Protein: CASSQGAGGNTIYF.

V and J are TRBV27 and TRBJ1-1; D remains ambiguous. Looked up from germline, CDR1 is MNHEY and CDR2 is SMNVEV (reference sequence). Trimming took off 5 bases at V and 0 bases at J, with 10 bases between the two ends. This CDR3 has 14 amino acids. CDR3 loop: CASSPGFVNTEAFF. CDR3 sequence (DNA): TGTGCCAGCAGTCCGGGATTCGTGAACACTGAAGCTTTCTTT.

The chain links TRBV28 to TRBJ1-5; D is perhaps TRBD1 (5 bases). The ends were cut back, 4 bases at V and 0 bases at J, with 13 bases in the middle. The CDR3 runs 16 residues. Germline loops: CDR1 MDHEN, CDR2 SYDVKM. CDR3 coding DNA: TGTGCCAGCAGTTCTCAGGGAGTTTTTAGCAATCAGCCCCAGCATTTT. Residues: CASSSQGVFSNQPQHF. Full variable domain (remainder filled in from reference TRBV28 and TRBJ1-5): DVKVTQSSRYLVKRTGEKVFLECVQDMDHENMFWYRQDPGLGLRLIYFSYDVKMKEKGDIPEGYSVSREKKERFSLILESASTNQTSMYLCASSSQGVFSNQPQHFGDGTRLSIL.

V gene TRBV24-1 combines with J gene TRBJ2-3; 11 positions match TRBD2. The V gene's germline CDR1 is KGHDR and CDR2 SFDVKD. The CDR3 is made up of 15 amino acids. The junction had 11 bases not matched to a gene; V was cut back by 12 bases and J by 4 bases. CDR3 sequence: CAEVLAGGPADTQYF. CDR3 DNA sequence: TGTGCCGAAGTCCTAGCGGGGGGTCCAGCAGATACGCAGTATTTT.

This clone was seen a single time. The rearrangement links TRBV13 to TRBJ1-1; D is ambiguous. The V end was cut by 2 bases, the J end by 3 bases, with 13 bases between. This CDR3 spans 15 amino acids. The germline V gene has CDR1 PRHDT and CDR2 FYEKMQ (reference sequence). DNA of the CDR3: TGTGCCAGCAGCTTACGGCCCGGAGGCGACACTGAAGCTTTCTTT. Translation gives CASSLRPGGDTEAFF.

This clone appeared a few times. This rearrangement joins TRBV2 to TRBJ2-7; D ambiguous. The germline V gene encodes CDR1 SNHLY and CDR2 FYNNEI. V lost 4 bases and J 2 bases, leaving 6 bases between the germline ends. CDR3 size: 12 residues. CDR3 sequence reads: CASSVQTYEQYF. CDR3 nucleotide sequence: TGTGCCAGCAGTGTACAAACCTACGAGCAGTACTTC.

The chain joins TRBV19 to TRBJ2-2, with D perhaps matching TRBD2 (6 bases). This CDR3 region has 15 residues. Trimming removed 6 bases from V and 4 bases from J, with 15 bases in between. Germline V gene data show CDR1 as LNHDA and CDR2 as SQIVND (reference sequence). CDR3 coding DNA: TGTGCCAGTAGACCGCGGGACCCTAGCACCGGGGAGCTGTTTTTT. It translates to CASRPRDPSTGELFF.

The CDR3 region has the DNA TGTGCCAGTAGTATTCAGCTAACTAATGAAAAACTGTTTTTT. This gives the protein CASSIQLTNEKLFF. The V call is TRBV19, the J call TRBJ1-4; D gene uncertain. Trimming took 3 bases from V and 1 from J, leaving 6 bases between them. The length of the CDR3 is 14 residues. CDR1 is LNHDA and CDR2 is SQIVND in the germline V gene (reference sequence).

The V and J genes are TRBV10-2 and TRBJ1-1; D is unclear. Germline-derived CDR1 and CDR2 are WSHSY and SAAADI. V was pared by 6 bases and J by 0 bases, with 8 bases between. The CDR3 has 13 amino acids. In DNA, the CDR3 is TGCGCCAGCAGCGCCACAGTGAACACTGAAGCTTTCTTT. As protein: CASSATVNTEAFF.

The chain is built from TRBV7-6 and TRBJ1-3; D is perhaps TRBD1 (5 bases). V was shortened by 5 bases and J by 4 bases, with 12 bases between the two germline ends. Germline V lookup: CDR1 SGHVS, CDR2 FNYEAQ. CDR3 length equals 14 residues. For the CDR3, the DNA is TGTGCCAGCAGCACCCAGGGATACGGAAACACCATATATTTT. This sequence encodes CASSTQGYGNTIYF.

In the case of this clone: One junction end disagrees with the germline gene, perhaps due to a read error. Other DNA sequences in the same sample also yield this CDR3. The rearrangement links TRBV2 to TRBJ2-1, with 7 nucleotides matching TRBD2. The CDR3 has 19 amino acids. Germline CDR1 SNHLY, CDR2 FYNNEI. In DNA, the CDR3 is TGTCCCAGCAGTTATGGGTGGGCGGGGGTGGGGAGCTCCTACAATGAGCAGTTCTTC. Translating gives CPSSYGWAGVGSSYNEQFF.

This clone came up a few times. The chain links TRBV5-6 to TRBJ2-4; TRBD1 matches at 7 bases. Germline lookup yields CDR1 SGHDT and CDR2 YYEEEE. J was trimmed by 1 base and V by 5 bases; bases with no gene match: 12. The CDR3 has 17 amino acids. For the CDR3, the DNA is TGTGCCAGCAGGACTTACCGGGACAGTCGCGCCAAAAACATTCAGTACTTC. This encodes CASRTYRDSRAKNIQYF.

The rearrangement links TRBV2 to TRBJ2-7; D not resolved. The V end was cut by 2 bases, the J end by 0 bases, with 11 bases between. The CDR3 length is 15 residues. CDR1 is SNHLY and CDR2 is FYNNEI in the germline V gene. CDR3 DNA sequence: TGTGCCAGCAGTGAAACGAGATCTAGCTCCTACGAGCAGTACTTC. Its translation: CASSETRSSSYEQYF. Using reference TRBV2 and TRBJ2-7 for the parts outside the CDR3, the full variable domain is EPEVTQTPSHQVTQMGQEVILRCVPISNHLYFYWYRQILGQKVEFLVSFYNNEISEKSEIFDDQFSVERPDGSNFTLKIRSTKLEDSAMYFCASSETRSSSYEQYFGPGTRLTVT.

The sample holds a few counts of this clone. The rearrangement links TRBV18 to TRBJ1-5; a possible D gene is TRBD1 (6 bases). Germline CDR1 and CDR2: KGHSH and LQKENI. This CDR3 contains 15 residues. Trimming cost V 4 bases and J 1 base, with 11 bases left between them. The CDR3 is CASSLNQGSNQPQHF. The CDR3 DNA reads TGTGCCAGCTCACTCAATCAGGGGAGCAATCAGCCCCAGCATTTT.

The rearrangement links TRBV5-1 to TRBJ2-3; TRBD2 agrees at 12 bases. After removal of 1 base from V and 1 base from J, the junction contained 7 bases not matched to a gene. Germline CDR1 SGHRS, CDR2 YFSETQ. The CDR3 spans 18 residues. CDR3 DNA sequence: TGCGCCAGCAGCTTGAATCTAGCGGGGGGGCCCGGCACAGATACGCAGTATTTT. Its protein product is CASSLNLAGGPGTDTQYF.

This clone was recorded only once. The chain employs TRBV12-5 and TRBJ2-3, with TRBD2 matching over 7 bases. CDR1 LGHNT and CDR2 FRNRAP come from the germline V gene. CDR3 length: 14 amino acids. Trimming removed 6 bases from V and 4 bases from J; junction bases left unmatched: 7. The CDR3 here is CASGSRLAADTQYF. CDR3 in DNA: TGTGCTAGTGGAAGTCGACTAGCTGCAGATACGCAGTATTTT.

This rearrangement joins TRBV2 to TRBJ1-4; TRBD1 might be the D (5 bases). With 6 bases removed from V and 6 bases from J, the gap between germline ends came to 17 bases. This CDR3 is 15 amino acids long. CDR1 is SNHLY, CDR2 FYNNEI, per germline. As DNA, the CDR3 is TGTGCCAGCAGGCCTAGCCGGGACGGTCATGAAAAACTGTTTTTT. Its translation: CASRPSRDGHEKLFF.

The chain uses TRBV3-1 (or the pseudogene TRBV3-2) and TRBJ2-2, with 9 bases lining up with TRBD1. After removal of 3 bases from V and 4 bases from J, the junction contained 15 bases not matched to a gene. This CDR3 spans 19 amino acids. CDR1 is LGHDT, CDR2 YNNKEL, per germline (reference sequence). Here the CDR3 DNA reads TGTGCCAGCAGCCACGCCCCCGGACGGGACAGGGAGGGCACCGGGGAGCTGTTTTTT. The encoded protein is CASSHAPGRDREGTGELFF.

The CDR3 here is CASSPPVARTWGYTF. The CDR3 nucleotides read TGTGCCAGCAGCCCACCCGTGGCCCGGACCTGGGGCTACACCTTC. The V call is TRBV6-5, the J call TRBJ1-2; D uncertain. The germline gives CDR1 MNHEY, CDR2 SVGAGI. Trimming removed 6 bases from V and 8 bases from J, with 22 bases in between. This CDR3 has 15 amino acids.

In this sample, this clone turned up once. This sequence joins TRBV9 and TRBJ2-3; 8 nucleotides match TRBD2. Trimming took 4 bases from V and 9 from J; bases not matched to a gene: 13. This CDR3 spans 15 amino acids. The germline V gene has CDR1 SGDLS and CDR2 YYNGEE. In DNA, the CDR3 is TGTGCCAGCAGCACACAGACTAGCGTTACTGCCACGCAGTATTTT. Its translation is CASSTQTSVTATQYF.